The sequence of this TCR beta chain was determined in a study of blood T cell repertoires in COVID-19. Whole-study context: Spain, Italy and the United States supplied samples that represented acute and convalescent COVID-19.

Germline values: CDR1 MNHNY, CDR2 SVGAGI (reference sequence). The germline V and J ends were trimmed by 0 bases and 11 bases, with 16 bases remaining between them. The CDR3 spans 14 residues. In the study's own analysis: Reference gene primers were amplified, and this amplification served to estimate nucleated cell counts. Libraries were prepared by immunoSEQ multiplex PCR; TCRdb keeps only in-frame clonotypes and omits some of them. The V and J calls and clone size were taken over from that table, and D and trimming were inferred from the DNA. The table has 110,000 or so clones, about 85% seen once.

The sample comprised peripheral blood. This receptor was taken from a man in his forties or fifties with acute or convalescent COVID-19. The chain couples TRBV6-6 to TRBJ1-2; possibly TRBD1 for D (5 bases). Written as DNA, the CDR3 is TGTGCCAGCAGTTACTCGCAAGTTCAGGGAGGGTACACCTTC. Its translation: CASSYSQVQGGYTF.